This T cell receptor beta chain was documented in a study of blood T cell repertoires in COVID-19. CDR1 is LNHDA, CDR2 SQIVND, per germline (reference sequence). The V end lost 8 bases, the J end lost 3 bases, and 10 bases lay between the germline ends. This CDR3 is built from 13 residues. Authors' data handling: Reference gene primer amplification gave nucleated cell count estimates. Sequenced by immunoSEQ multiplex PCR; TCRdb stores in-frame clones only, minus some. That table gives V, J and clone size, and the DNA gave D and trimming. Counted here are about 140,000 clones, around nine tenths occurring once; the ten biggest clones make up about 5.6%.

This TCR derives from a human donor in a cohort sampled during active COVID-19. The chain carries TRBV19 and TRBJ1-4; D is uncertain. The material sequenced was peripheral blood. The CDR3 sequence: CASCSVANEKLFF. In DNA, the CDR3 is TGTGCCAGTTGTTCTGTTGCTAATGAAAAACTGTTTTTT.